The source of this TCR beta chain is a study of cytomegalovirus exposure and HLA in healthy donors. The V and J ends lost 3 bases and 6 bases respectively, with 9 bases between them. This CDR3 contains 13 residues. The V gene's germline CDR1 is KGHSH and CDR2 LQKENI. This table comes from immunoSEQ multiplex PCR, and its TCRdb copy is limited to in-frame clones, with some not included. The data contain under 150,000 clones, around 88% of them seen just once; the ten biggest clones take up roughly 7.7%. Material: PBMCs. The rearrangement uses TRBV18 and TRBJ2-1; tentative D call: TRBD2 (5 bases). The source of this sequence is a young woman in good health and CMV-seropositive. CDR3 loop: CASSPDGLNEQFF. The CDR3 DNA is TGTGCCAGCTCACCGGACGGACTCAATGAGCAGTTCTTC.